This TCR beta chain was recorded in a study of identical twins. Findings of the study overall: Invariant MAIT and iNKT cells may have partly biased zero-insertion analyses. Beta out-of-frame sequences showed weaker excess sharing between twins. Models came in too low on out-of-frame TCR alpha sharing in monozygotic twins.

In every case, the donor was a healthy Caucasian. This clonotype was counted only a few times. Its target is not known. The CDR3 extends over 15 amino acids. TCRdb independently ran MiXCR on the 5' RACE reads; one entry per CDR3 protein. The profile shows 1.5 million to 2 million distinct CDR3 sequences, around 29% of them singletons. The chain couples TRBV12-3 or TRBV12-4 to TRBJ2-1, with D possibly being TRBD1 (6 bases). The end of the DNA fits TRBJ2-7 better, so the J call may be wrong. The sequence was collected from a newborn girl in good health. Sample: cord blood. The CDR3 coding sequence is TGTGCCAGCAGCTGGGGGCGGATCAGGTACAATGAGCAGTACTTC. Its translation is CASSWGRIRYNEQYF.